These T cell receptor beta chains were read from a single sample in a study of blood T cell repertoires in COVID-19. Generated by immunoSEQ multiplex PCR, the TCRdb table keeps only in-frame clones and is missing some. The sample consists of about 190,000 clones, more than 60% of them appearing once. Sequences were obtained from peripheral blood. The receptors were sampled from a man aged 50 or older who had recovered from COVID-19. Each CDR3 is given with its conserved first and last residue. D genes are given only for firm matches. Some rows have no size entry. The others give once, few or many, or a class for an expanded clone.

>.|TRBJ2-7|TRBV5-6|.
CASSLGSSRYEQYF
TGTGCCAGCAGCTTGGGGTCTAGTAGGTACGAGCAGTACTTC
>.|TRBJ1-1|TRBV5-1|.
CASSVTGFTEAFF
TGCGCCAGCAGCGTTACAGGGTTCACTGAAGCTTTCTTT
>.|TRBJ1-1|TRBV4-2|.
CASSQVQGNTEAFF
TGTGCCAGCAGCCAAGTTCAGGGGAACACTGAAGCTTTCTTT
>.|TRBJ1-3|TRBV7-2|.
CASTYVSGSGNTIYF
TGTGCCAGCACCTACGTATCAGGGTCTGGAAACACCATATATTTT
>.|TRBJ2-7|TRBV20-1|.
CSASRDGTYEQYF
TGCAGTGCTAGTAGAGACGGGACCTACGAGCAGTACTTC
>.|TRBJ1-4|TRBV18|.
CASSPGGVDEKLFF
TGTGCCAGCTCACCGGGCGGGGTGGATGAAAAACTGTTTTTT
>.|TRBJ2-2|TRBV19|.
CASSTSYYTGELFF
TGTGCCAGTAGTACGTCCTATTACACCGGGGAGCTGTTTTTT
>.|TRBJ1-2|TRBV21-1|.
CASSKLGQVGYTF
TGTGCCAGCAGCAAATTAGGACAGGTCGGCTACACCTTC
>TRBD2|TRBJ2-1|TRBV30|.
CAWTSGTSGRLSYNEQFF
TGTGCCTGGACATCCGGGACTAGCGGGAGACTCTCCTACAATGAGCAGTTCTTC
>.|TRBJ2-7|TRBV12-3/TRBV12-4|.
CASSLARYYEQYF
TGTGCCAGCAGTTTAGCGCGATACTACGAGCAGTACTTC
>.|TRBJ2-1|TRBV3-1/TRBV3-2|.
CASSQGVAGEQFF
TGTGCCAGCAGCCAAGGAGTGGCGGGTGAGCAGTTCTTC
>TRBD2|TRBJ2-1|TRBV7-3|once
CASSYSGTGNEQFF
TGTGCCAGCAGCTATAGCGGGACGGGCAATGAGCAGTTCTTC
>.|TRBJ1-1|TRBV4-3|few
CASSQRNTEAFF
TGCGCCAGCAGCCAGAGGAACACTGAAGCTTTCTTT
>TRBD2|TRBJ2-1|TRBV3-1/TRBV3-2|.
CASSQGLGTKAGAYNEQFF
TGTGCCAGCAGCCAAGGTTTGGGGACTAAAGCGGGAGCGTACAATGAGCAGTTCTTC
>TRBD2|TRBJ2-1|TRBV10-1|.
CASNQLAGGSEQFF
TGCGCCAGCAATCAACTAGCGGGAGGAAGTGAGCAGTTCTTC
>TRBD1|TRBJ2-1|TRBV5-3|.
CARSLSGTGVHSYNEQFF
TGTGCCAGAAGCCTGTCCGGGACAGGGGTCCACTCCTACAATGAGCAGTTCTTC
>TRBD1|TRBJ2-7|TRBV6-5|.
CASSKQGEAYEQYF
TGTGCCAGCAGTAAACAGGGGGAAGCCTACGAGCAGTACTTC
>.|TRBJ1-6|TRBV27|.
CASSPSSYNSPLHF
TGTGCCAGCAGTCCGAGCTCCTATAATTCACCCCTCCACTTT
>TRBD2|TRBJ2-2|TRBV18|.
CASSPTSGGNTGELFF
TGTGCCAGCTCTCCAACTAGCGGAGGGAACACCGGGGAGCTGTTTTTT
>.|TRBJ1-5|TRBV6-6|few
CASSRHGEAQPQHF
TGTGCCAGCAGCCGCCATGGGGAGGCTCAGCCCCAGCATTTT
>TRBD1|TRBJ2-7|TRBV5-6|.
CASSAGQGRYEQYF
TGTGCCAGCAGCGCGGGACAGGGGAGGTACGAGCAGTACTTC
>.|TRBJ2-1|TRBV11-3|.
CASSLEFERIQFF
TGTGCCAGCAGCTTAGAATTTGAGCGGATTCAGTTCTTC
>TRBD1|TRBJ2-7|TRBV4-1|.
CASSYRAGTGGRTYEQYF
TGCGCCAGCAGCTATCGAGCCGGGACAGGGGGACGAACCTACGAGCAGTACTTC
>TRBD1|TRBJ1-1|TRBV19|.
CASSTTGDTEAFF
TGTGCCAGTAGTACCACAGGGGACACTGAAGCTTTCTTT
>TRBD2|TRBJ2-3|TRBV7-3|.
CASSGPGLDLRYF
TGTGCCAGCAGCGGACCGGGACTAGACCTTAGGTATTTT
>.|TRBJ2-3|TRBV5-1|.
CASSLGQEADTQYF
TGCGCCAGCAGCTTGGGACAGGAGGCAGATACGCAGTATTTT
>TRBD1|TRBJ1-2|TRBV5-4|.
CASRRDRGHYGYTF
TGTGCCAGCAGACGGGACAGGGGGCACTATGGCTACACCTTC
>.|TRBJ1-2|TRBV9|.
CASSPGDRSYGYTF
TGTGCCAGCAGCCCCGGCGACAGGTCCTATGGCTACACCTTC
>TRBD1|TRBJ2-1|TRBV2|.
CASSESGQGFNEQFF
TGTGCCAGCAGTGAGTCTGGACAGGGCTTTAATGAGCAGTTCTTC
>.|TRBJ2-1|TRBV7-7|.
CASSLELYNEQFF
TGTGCCAGCAGCTTAGAACTGTACAATGAGCAGTTCTTC
>TRBD1|TRBJ1-2|TRBV28|.
CASRTGELYGYTF
TGTGCCAGTCGGACAGGGGAGCTCTATGGCTACACCTTC
>TRBD2|TRBJ2-7|TRBV27|.
CASSAITGTSGRYSYEQYF
TGTGCCAGCAGCGCAATTACCGGGACTAGCGGGAGGTACTCCTACGAGCAGTACTTC
>TRBD1|TRBJ1-1|TRBV30|.
CAWRADKGQGGTEAFF
TGTGCCTGGAGGGCGGATAAAGGACAGGGAGGCACTGAAGCTTTCTTT
>.|TRBJ2-2|TRBV10-3|.
CAISEEPRAGELFF
TGTGCCATCAGTGAGGAGCCTCGGGCCGGGGAGCTGTTTTTT
>TRBD2|TRBJ2-3|TRBV11-2|.
CASSPTSGKFTDTQYF
TGTGCCAGCAGCCCGACTAGCGGGAAGTTCACAGATACGCAGTATTTT
>.|TRBJ2-5|TRBV2|.
CASLTGYQETQYF
TGTGCCAGCCTGACAGGATACCAAGAGACCCAGTACTTC
>.|TRBJ1-6|TRBV27|.
CASRSQGALSPLHF
TGTGCCAGCCGTTCTCAGGGCGCACTTTCACCCCTCCACTTT
>.|TRBJ2-3|TRBV7-3|.
CASSEWAGSMQYF
TGTGCCAGCAGCGAATGGGCTGGGAGCATGCAGTATTTT
>.|TRBJ2-7|TRBV12-3/TRBV12-4|once
CASSLTASYEQYF
TGTGCCAGCAGTTTAACAGCTTCCTACGAGCAGTACTTC
>TRBD1|TRBJ1-1|TRBV19|few
CASNQGAWTEAFF
TGTGCCAGTAATCAGGGGGCATGGACTGAAGCTTTCTTT
>.|TRBJ2-5|TRBV19|.
CASSPLRGRRETQYF
TGTGCCAGTTCCCCCCTTAGGGGGAGAAGAGAGACCCAGTACTTC
>.|TRBJ1-5|TRBV30|.
CAWSLESNQPQHF
TGTGCCTGGAGTTTAGAGAGCAATCAGCCCCAGCATTTT
>.|TRBJ2-3|TRBV2|.
CASSSPGLQDTQYF
TGTGCCAGCAGTAGTCCGGGACTTCAAGATACGCAGTATTTT
>.|TRBJ1-3|TRBV4-3|.
CASSQDSSALSAGNTIYF
TGCGCCAGCAGCCAAGATAGTTCTGCCTTAAGTGCTGGAAACACCATATATTTT
>.|TRBJ1-2|TRBV11-2|.
CASSFQSSAWGYTF
TGTGCCAGCAGCTTCCAGTCCAGTGCTTGGGGCTACACCTTC
>TRBD1|TRBJ2-7|TRBV20-1|.
CSASSPGQGAYEQYF
TGCAGTGCTAGTTCCCCGGGACAGGGGGCTTACGAGCAGTACTTC
>TRBD1|TRBJ1-1|TRBV5-1|.
CASSTQGGSGTEAFF
TGCGCCAGCAGCACTCAGGGGGGCTCGGGCACTGAAGCTTTCTTT
>.|TRBJ1-1|TRBV2|many
CASSLIQLNTEAFF
TGTGCCAGCAGTTTGATACAGTTGAACACTGAAGCTTTCTTT
>TRBD2|TRBJ2-7|TRBV28|few
CASSSIGLAGSLPLEQYF
TGTGCCAGCAGCTCTATCGGACTAGCGGGATCCCTCCCTCTCGAGCAGTACTTC
>.|TRBJ1-1|TRBV27|.
CASSLDRLTMNTEAFF
TGTGCCAGCAGTCTAGACAGGCTCACAATGAACACTGAAGCTTTCTTT
>.|TRBJ2-2|TRBV30|.
CAWSVLSSPTGELFF
TGTGCCTGGAGTGTTTTAAGCTCCCCCACCGGGGAGCTGTTTTTT
>.|TRBJ1-5|TRBV7-9|.
CASSLSDTYQPQHF
TGTGCCAGCAGCTTATCGGACACTTATCAGCCCCAGCATTTT
>TRBD1|TRBJ1-2|TRBV6-5|.
CATSRTGAYGYTF
TGTGCCACCTCCCGGACAGGGGCCTATGGCTACACCTTC